This TCR beta chain was identified in a study of Graves' ophthalmopathy and Graves' hyperthyroidism. Study-wide results and limits: An approximately 80% specificity and about 90% sensitivity were achieved by a 13-signature model that separated ophthalmopathy from stable hyperthyroidism. Ophthalmopathy progression prediction by the model yielded a sensitivity of around 68% and a specificity of 72.22%.

The junction had 11 bases not matched to a gene; V was cut back by 3 bases and J by 5 bases. The V gene's germline CDR1 is SGHDT and CDR2 YYEEEE. The CDR3 extends over 17 amino acids. Amplified TCR beta CDR3 regions were obtained using RNA transcripts as template. First-round RT-PCR used HTBI primers; second-round multiplex PCR followed. Each CDR3 protein gets one entry after TCRdb re-called the multiplex PCR reads with MiXCR. The data show some 520,000 distinct CDR3 sequences, around an eighth seen once. This clonotype was observed many times. The target antigen is unknown. This sequence joins TRBV5-6 and TRBJ2-2; 9 positions match TRBD1. The material sequenced was blood. The sequence came from a young woman with Graves' ophthalmopathy. This CDR3 is CASSYIQGAPRTGELFF. CDR3 nucleotides: TGTGCCAGCAGCTATATACAGGGGGCGCCGAGAACCGGGGAGCTGTTTTTT.